Each of the 14 T cell receptor beta chains below was sequenced from the same sample in a study of T-cell memory formation after mild COVID-19. TCRdb re-called the 5' RACE reads with MiXCR, one entry per CDR3 protein. This sample carries about 400,000 distinct CDR3 sequences, 23% of them seen once, and the ten largest clones take roughly 14%. The sequencing sample was made of PBMCs or a T cell subset sorted from them (not recorded which). All receptors come from an adult woman who had mild COVID-19 (a few samples of this study predate the infection). Cell type and time point are not known.

The chain links TRBV5-6 to TRBJ2-7, with 12 nucleotides matching TRBD2. The V gene's germline CDR1 is SGHDT and CDR2 YYEEEE. This CDR3 is built from 15 residues. The V and J ends lost 4 bases and 3 bases, in that order; junction bases with no gene match: 5. The CDR3 sequence is CASSARLAGVYEQYF. DNA for the CDR3: TGTGCCAGCAGCGCACGACTAGCGGGGGTCTACGAGCAGTACTTC.

The chain recombines TRBV5-6 with TRBJ2-7; TRBD2 is a possible D gene (6 bases). This CDR3 contains 14 residues. Per germline, CDR1 SGHDT and CDR2 YYEEEE. V dropped 2 bases and J dropped 2 bases, with 11 bases sitting between them. The CDR3 loop reads CASSLIASAYEQYF. The CDR3 nucleotides read TGTGCCAGCAGCTTAATAGCTAGCGCCTACGAGCAGTACTTC.

J is TRBJ2-2 and V is TRBV12-3 or TRBV12-4; TRBD1 might be the D (6 bases). The CDR3 has 16 residues. The germline V and J ends were trimmed by 5 bases and 1 base, with 14 bases remaining between them. CDR3 in amino acids: CASSPPGQRNTGELFF. The CDR3 region has the DNA TGTGCCAGCAGTCCTCCCGGACAGCGGAACACCGGGGAGCTGTTTTTT.

This clonotype was observed a handful of times. The chain joins TRBV5-5 to TRBJ2-7; TRBD2 aligns across 7 bases. Per germline, CDR1 SGHKS and CDR2 YYEKEE (reference sequence). This CDR3 comprises 18 residues. V was clipped by 0 bases and J by 3 bases; unmatched bases: 15. CDR3 sequence (DNA): TGTGCCAGCAGCTTGGGGGACCCAGGCGAGCGGGGATTCTACGAGCAGTACTTC. It specifies CASSLGDPGERGFYEQYF.

This clonotype was seen more than once but under ten times. The chain couples TRBV5-1 to TRBJ1-2; D might be TRBD1 (6 bases). V gave up 2 bases and J gave up 0 bases, with 11 bases separating them. The CDR3 runs 15 residues. The germline V gene encodes CDR1 SGHRS and CDR2 YFSETQ. The CDR3 region is CASSFGTTPNYGYTF. The DNA of the CDR3 is TGCGCCAGCAGCTTCGGGACAACACCTAACTATGGCTACACCTTC. Filled out from reference TRBV5-1 and TRBJ1-2, the complete variable domain reads KAGVTQTPRYLIKTRGQQVTLSCSPISGHRSVSWYQQTPGQGLQFLFEYFSETQRNKGNFPGRFSGRQFSNSRSEMNVSTLELGDSALYLCASSFGTTPNYGYTFGSGTRLTVV.

This chain connects TRBV7-8 to TRBJ2-7, with TRBD1 matching over 9 bases. J lost 3 bases, V lost 5 bases, and 8 bases had no gene match. The germline V gene has CDR1 SGHVS and CDR2 FQNEAQ. This CDR3 contains 15 residues. DNA of the CDR3: TGTGCCAGCAGCAATTCCGGGACAGGGCGCTACGAGCAGTACTTC. It yields the protein CASSNSGTGRYEQYF.

Regarding this clonotype: A much larger clone differs by one base, so this may be a read error. The rearrangement uses TRBV27 and TRBJ2-3, with D hard to call. The CDR3 is 13 amino acids. Trimming took off 2 bases at V and 4 bases at J, with 7 bases between the two ends. Germline CDR1 reads MNHEY; CDR2 reads SMNVEV (reference sequence). CDR3 sequence (DNA): TGTGCCAGCAGTTTAATGGGCGCAGATACGCAGTATTTT. Encoded protein: CASSLMGADTQYF.

This clonotype was found a few times. The chain couples TRBV6-1 to TRBJ2-7; no clear D. Germline CDR1 reads MNHNS; CDR2 reads SASEGT. The CDR3 loop spans 11 amino acids. Trimming stripped 6 bases from V and 6 bases from J, with 9 bases between. CDR3 in amino acids: CASRRTGEQYF. The CDR3 DNA is TGTGCCAGCAGAAGGACGGGCGAGCAGTACTTC.

The rearrangement uses TRBV12-3 or TRBV12-4 and TRBJ1-1, with D maybe TRBD1 (5 bases). V gave up 2 bases and J gave up 4 bases, with 11 bases separating them. The CDR3 has 14 amino acids. The CDR3 here is CASSLPGLGTEAFF. CDR3 sequence (DNA): TGTGCCAGCAGTTTACCAGGGCTAGGCACTGAAGCTTTCTTT.

The V and J genes are TRBV20-1 and TRBJ2-3, with 8 bases matching TRBD1. This CDR3 contains 14 residues. CDR1 is DFQATT and CDR2 is SNEGSKA in the germline V gene (reference sequence). With 5 bases clipped from V and 2 bases from J, the junction kept 6 bases outside the gene matches. The CDR3: CSASPGQATDTQYF. The CDR3 region has the DNA TGCAGTGCTTCACCGGGACAGGCCACAGATACGCAGTATTTT.

Only a few counts were recorded for this clonotype. The gene calls are TRBV5-1 and TRBJ2-3, with 7 bases aligning to TRBD2. Germline CDR1 reads SGHRS; CDR2 reads YFSETQ. V shed 3 bases, J shed 2 bases, and the junction held 9 bases outside the gene matches. CDR3 length: 16 residues. CDR3 protein: CASSSNGLDPTDTQYF. In nucleotides, the CDR3 is TGCGCCAGCAGCTCCAACGGACTAGACCCCACAGATACGCAGTATTTT.

The V call is TRBV25-1, the J call TRBJ2-2, with D perhaps matching TRBD2 (6 bases). CDR3 size: 17 residues. The germline gives CDR1 MGHDK, CDR2 SYGVNS. Trimming took off 5 bases at V and 4 bases at J, with 20 bases between the two ends. For the CDR3, the DNA is TGTGCCAGCAGTTCCCAGGGTGGAGGGGTGGGCACCGGGGAGCTGTTTTTT. It codes for CASSSQGGGVGTGELFF. The full variable domain, completed using reference TRBV25-1 and TRBJ2-2, is EADIYQTPRYLVIGTGKKITLECSQTMGHDKMYWYQQDPGMELHLIHYSYGVNSTEKGDLSSESTVSRIRTEHFPLTLESARPSHTSQYLCASSSQGGGVGTGELFFGEGSRLTVL.

This chain uses TRBV13 with TRBJ2-7, with 8 bases matching TRBD2. Germline CDR1 reads PRHDT; CDR2 reads FYEKMQ (reference sequence). The V segment lost 5 bases and the J segment 0 bases; nucleotides outside the gene matches: 3. This CDR3 region has 14 residues. CDR3 coding DNA: TGTGCCAGCAGCCCGAGCGGGAGCTCCTACGAGCAGTACTTC. Its protein product is CASSPSGSSYEQYF.

The genes are TRBV7-8 and TRBJ2-4, with D possibly called TRBD1 or TRBD2 (5 bases each). CDR1 and CDR2 from the germline V gene are SGHVS and FQNEAQ. The CDR3 sequence is 12 residues long. Trimming stripped 5 bases from V and 6 bases from J, with 8 bases between. The CDR3 loop is CASSPGANIQYF. The CDR3 region has the DNA TGTGCCAGCAGCCCCGGGGCAAACATTCAGTACTTC. The variable domain in full, completed from reference TRBV7-8 and TRBJ2-4, reads GAGVSQSPRYKVAKRGQDVALRCDPISGHVSLFWYQQALGQGPEFLTYFQNEAQLDKSGLPSDRFFAERPEGSVSTLKIQRTQQEDSAVYLCASSPGANIQYFGAGTRLSVL.